Shown below are 8 T cell receptor beta chains from a single sample sequenced in a study of blood T cell repertoires in COVID-19. This table comes from immunoSEQ multiplex PCR, and its TCRdb copy is limited to in-frame clones, with some not included. The data show 150,000 to 200,000 clones, with around 80% seen just once and 5.5% to 7.5% held by the top ten. The sequencing input was peripheral blood. These receptors all come from a human donor in a cohort sampled during active COVID-19.

The rearrangement uses TRBV11-1 and TRBJ2-7; a weak D match, TRBD1 (6 bases). This CDR3 has 15 amino acids. CDR1 and CDR2 from the germline V gene are SGHAT and FQDESV (reference sequence). The V end lost 5 bases, the J end lost 0 bases, and 14 bases lay between the germline ends. This CDR3 is CASSPRQDGSYEQYF. CDR3 DNA: TGTGCCAGCAGCCCCCGACAGGACGGCTCCTACGAGCAGTACTTC.

This sequence joins TRBV11-2 and TRBJ2-7, with D unresolved. CDR1 and CDR2 from the germline V gene are SGHAT and FQNNGV. The germline V and J ends were trimmed by 0 bases and 2 bases, with 14 bases remaining between them. This CDR3 spans 16 amino acids. CDR3 amino acids: CASSLDLMGRTYEQYF. CDR3 sequence (DNA): TGTGCCAGCAGCTTAGATCTGATGGGCCGAACCTACGAGCAGTACTTC.

The chain joins TRBV5-1 to TRBJ1-1; TRBD1 aligns across 8 bases. CDR1 SGHRS and CDR2 YFSETQ come from the germline V gene. V trimming: 3 bases; J trimming: 1 base; junction bases outside the gene matches: 5. The length of the CDR3 is 15 residues. The CDR3 DNA sequence: TGCGCCAGCAGCTCCGACGGACAGGGGAACACTGAAGCTTTCTTT. Protein product: CASSSDGQGNTEAFF.

The chain is built from TRBV13 and TRBJ1-2, with 11 positions matching TRBD1. The J segment lost 4 bases and the V segment lost 4 bases, leaving 11 bases of the junction unmatched. The CDR3 contains 17 residues. CDR1 is PRHDT and CDR2 is FYEKMQ in the germline V gene (reference sequence). The CDR3 nucleotides read TGTGCCAGCAGCTACGGACAGGGGGCGCGCGGGGCCTATGGCTACACCTTC. It codes for CASSYGQGARGAYGYTF.

A few counts support this clone. The chain couples TRBV9 to TRBJ1-4, with TRBD1 matching over 10 bases. The CDR3 has 17 amino acids. V was clipped by 0 bases and J by 5 bases; unmatched bases: 7. Germline V gene lookup returns CDR1 SGDLS and CDR2 YYNGEE. The CDR3 DNA reads as TGTGCCAGCAGCGTAGAGGGGACAGGGGTCGTGAATGAAAAACTGTTTTTT. Its translation is CASSVEGTGVVNEKLFF.

The chain uses TRBV2 and TRBJ1-4; 7 bases fit TRBD1. This CDR3 region has 13 residues. V lost 6 bases, J lost 8 bases, and 6 bases stayed unmatched. Per germline, CDR1 SNHLY and CDR2 FYNNEI. CDR3 region: CASSGTVTEKLFF. Here the CDR3 DNA reads TGTGCCAGCAGCGGGACAGTGACCGAAAAACTGTTTTTT.

This clone was recorded a few times. The rearrangement links TRBV2 to TRBJ1-3; 8 bases match TRBD1. V lost 8 bases and J lost 0; bases outside the gene matches: 6. Germline assignment: CDR1 SNHLY and CDR2 FYNNEI. The CDR3 extends over 15 amino acids. The CDR3 spells CASGRTGSSGNTIYF. As DNA, the CDR3 is TGTGCCAGCGGGAGGACAGGGAGCTCTGGAAACACCATATATTTT. Full variable domain (outside the CDR3, taken from reference TRBV2 and TRBJ1-3): EPEVTQTPSHQVTQMGQEVILRCVPISNHLYFYWYRQILGQKVEFLVSFYNNEISEKSEIFDDQFSVERPDGSNFTLKIRSTKLEDSAMYFCASGRTGSSGNTIYFGEGSWLTVV.

The chain carries TRBV29-1 and TRBJ1-1, with 7 bases lining up with TRBD1. J was trimmed by 5 bases and V by 4 bases; bases with no gene match: 7. CDR3 size: 13 residues. Germline-derived CDR1 and CDR2 are SQVTM and ANQGSEA. DNA for the CDR3: TGCAGCGTTGGACTCGGGACAGTTACTGAAGCTTTCTTT. Translating gives CSVGLGTVTEAFF.